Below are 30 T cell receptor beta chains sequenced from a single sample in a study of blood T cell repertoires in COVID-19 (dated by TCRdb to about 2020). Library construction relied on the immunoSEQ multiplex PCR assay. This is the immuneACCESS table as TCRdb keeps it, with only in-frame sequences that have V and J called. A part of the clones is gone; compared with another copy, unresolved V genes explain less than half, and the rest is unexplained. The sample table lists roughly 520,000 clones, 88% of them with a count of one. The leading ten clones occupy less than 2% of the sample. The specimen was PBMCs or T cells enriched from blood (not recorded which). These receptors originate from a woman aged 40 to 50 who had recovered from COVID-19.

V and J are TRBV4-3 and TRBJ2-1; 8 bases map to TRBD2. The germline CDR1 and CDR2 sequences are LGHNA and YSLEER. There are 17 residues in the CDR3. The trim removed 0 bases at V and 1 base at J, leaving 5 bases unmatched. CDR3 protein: CASSQDKLAVSYNEQFF. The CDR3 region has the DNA TGCGCCAGCAGCCAAGATAAACTAGCGGTGTCCTACAATGAGCAGTTCTTC.

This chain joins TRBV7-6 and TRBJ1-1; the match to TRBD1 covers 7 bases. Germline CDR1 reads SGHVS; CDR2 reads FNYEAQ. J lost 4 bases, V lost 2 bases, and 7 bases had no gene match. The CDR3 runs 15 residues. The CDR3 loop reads CASSLTGAVGTEAFF. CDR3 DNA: TGTGCCAGCAGCTTAACAGGGGCAGTCGGCACTGAAGCTTTCTTT. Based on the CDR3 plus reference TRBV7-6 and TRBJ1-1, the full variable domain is GAGVSQSPRYKVTKRGQDVALRCDPISGHVSLYWYRQALGQGPEFLTYFNYEAQQDKSGLPNDRFSAERPEGSISTLTIQRTEQRDSAMYRCASSLTGAVGTEAFFGQGTRLTVV.

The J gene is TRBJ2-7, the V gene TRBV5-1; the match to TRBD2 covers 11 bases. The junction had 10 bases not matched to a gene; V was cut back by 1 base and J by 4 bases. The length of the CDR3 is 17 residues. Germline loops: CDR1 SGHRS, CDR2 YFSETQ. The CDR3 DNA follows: TGCGCCAGCAGCTTGACCCCCATGACTAGCGGGGCTTACGAGCAGTACTTC. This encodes CASSLTPMTSGAYEQYF. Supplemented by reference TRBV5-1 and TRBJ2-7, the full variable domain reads KAGVTQTPRYLIKTRGQQVTLSCSPISGHRSVSWYQQTPGQGLQFLFEYFSETQRNKGNFPGRFSGRQFSNSRSEMNVSTLELGDSALYLCASSLTPMTSGAYEQYFGPGTRLTVT.

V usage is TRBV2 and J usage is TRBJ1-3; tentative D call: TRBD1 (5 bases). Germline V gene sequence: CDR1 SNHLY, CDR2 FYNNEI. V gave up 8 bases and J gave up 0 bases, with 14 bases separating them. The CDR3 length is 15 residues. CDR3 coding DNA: TGTGCCAGCTCCGGACGTACAGGCTCTGGAAACACCATATATTTT. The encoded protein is CASSGRTGSGNTIYF.

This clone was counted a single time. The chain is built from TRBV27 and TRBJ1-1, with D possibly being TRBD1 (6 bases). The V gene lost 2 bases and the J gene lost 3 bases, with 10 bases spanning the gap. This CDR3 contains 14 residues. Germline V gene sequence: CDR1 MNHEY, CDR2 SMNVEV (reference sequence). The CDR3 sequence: CASSLVGADTEAFF. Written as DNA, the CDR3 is TGTGCCAGCAGTTTAGTGGGGGCAGACACTGAAGCTTTCTTT.

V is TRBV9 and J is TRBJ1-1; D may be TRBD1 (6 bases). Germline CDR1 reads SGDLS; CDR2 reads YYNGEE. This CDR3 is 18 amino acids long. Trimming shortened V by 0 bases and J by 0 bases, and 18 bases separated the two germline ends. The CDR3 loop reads CASSVAPLQGRMNTEAFF. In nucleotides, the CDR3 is TGTGCCAGCAGCGTAGCCCCACTACAGGGCCGCATGAACACTGAAGCTTTCTTT.

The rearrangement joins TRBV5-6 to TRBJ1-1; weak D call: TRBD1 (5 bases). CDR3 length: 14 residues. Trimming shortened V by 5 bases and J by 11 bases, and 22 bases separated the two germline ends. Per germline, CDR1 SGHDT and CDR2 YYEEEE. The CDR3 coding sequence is TGTGCCAGCAGACAGACAGCCAGCCCTGAGTCTGCTTTCTTT. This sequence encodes CASRQTASPESAFF.

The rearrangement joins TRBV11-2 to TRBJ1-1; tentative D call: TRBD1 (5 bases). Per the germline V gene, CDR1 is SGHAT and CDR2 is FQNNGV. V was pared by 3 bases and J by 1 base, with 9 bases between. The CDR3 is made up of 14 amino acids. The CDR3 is CASSLGLPNTEAFF. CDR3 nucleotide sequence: TGTGCCAGCAGCTTGGGACTCCCGAACACTGAAGCTTTCTTT.

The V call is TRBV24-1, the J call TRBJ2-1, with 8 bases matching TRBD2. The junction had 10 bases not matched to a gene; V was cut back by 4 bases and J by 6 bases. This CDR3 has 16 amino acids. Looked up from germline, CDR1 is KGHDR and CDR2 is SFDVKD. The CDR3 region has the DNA TGTGCCACCAGTGACCGTACTAGCGGAGCGCCCAATGAGCAGTTCTTC. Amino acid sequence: CATSDRTSGAPNEQFF.

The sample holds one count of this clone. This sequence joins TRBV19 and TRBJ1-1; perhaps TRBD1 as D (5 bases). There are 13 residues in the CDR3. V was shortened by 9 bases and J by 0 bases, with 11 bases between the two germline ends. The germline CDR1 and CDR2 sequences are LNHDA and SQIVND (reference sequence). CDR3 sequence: CASHRRVNTEAFF. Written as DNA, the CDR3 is TGTGCCAGCCACAGGAGAGTGAACACTGAAGCTTTCTTT.

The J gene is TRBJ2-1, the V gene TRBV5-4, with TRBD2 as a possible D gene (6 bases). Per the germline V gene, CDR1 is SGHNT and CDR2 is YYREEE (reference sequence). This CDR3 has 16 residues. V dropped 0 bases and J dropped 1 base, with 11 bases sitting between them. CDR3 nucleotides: TGTGCCAGCAGCTTGGGGGTTAGCGGTTCCTACAATGAGCAGTTCTTC. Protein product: CASSLGVSGSYNEQFF.

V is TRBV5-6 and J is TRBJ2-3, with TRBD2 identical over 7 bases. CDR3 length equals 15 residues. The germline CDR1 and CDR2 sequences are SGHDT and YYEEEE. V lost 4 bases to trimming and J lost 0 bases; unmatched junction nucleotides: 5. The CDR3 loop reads CASSPMGGSTDTQYF. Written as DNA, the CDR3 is TGTGCCAGCAGCCCGATGGGAGGGAGCACAGATACGCAGTATTTT.

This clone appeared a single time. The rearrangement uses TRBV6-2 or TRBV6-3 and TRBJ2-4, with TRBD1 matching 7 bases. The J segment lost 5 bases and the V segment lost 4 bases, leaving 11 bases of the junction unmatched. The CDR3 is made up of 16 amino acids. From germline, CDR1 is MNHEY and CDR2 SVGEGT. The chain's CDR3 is CASSSPGQTGENIQYF. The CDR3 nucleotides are TGTGCCAGCAGTTCCCCGGGACAAACAGGGGAAAACATTCAGTACTTC.

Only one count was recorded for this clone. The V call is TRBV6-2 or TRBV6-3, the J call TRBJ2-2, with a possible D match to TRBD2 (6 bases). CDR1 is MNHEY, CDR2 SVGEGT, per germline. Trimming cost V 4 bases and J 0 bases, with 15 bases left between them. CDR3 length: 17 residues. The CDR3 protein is CASSSPRAGSNTGELFF. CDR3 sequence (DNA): TGTGCCAGCAGTTCCCCACGGGCGGGATCGAACACCGGGGAGCTGTTTTTT.

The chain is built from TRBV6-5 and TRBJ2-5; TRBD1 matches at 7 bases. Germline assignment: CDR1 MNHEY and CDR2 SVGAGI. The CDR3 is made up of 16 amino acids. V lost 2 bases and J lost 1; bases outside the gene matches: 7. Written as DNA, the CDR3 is TGTGCCAGCAGTTACGGCACCAGACAGGGCCAAGAGACCCAGTACTTC. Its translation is CASSYGTRQGQETQYF.

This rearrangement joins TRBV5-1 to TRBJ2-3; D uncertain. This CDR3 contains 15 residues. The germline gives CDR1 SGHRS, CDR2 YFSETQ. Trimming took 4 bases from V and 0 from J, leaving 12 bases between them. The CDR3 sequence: CASSPKFTSTDTQYF. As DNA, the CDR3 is TGCGCCAGCAGCCCTAAATTTACTAGCACAGATACGCAGTATTTT.

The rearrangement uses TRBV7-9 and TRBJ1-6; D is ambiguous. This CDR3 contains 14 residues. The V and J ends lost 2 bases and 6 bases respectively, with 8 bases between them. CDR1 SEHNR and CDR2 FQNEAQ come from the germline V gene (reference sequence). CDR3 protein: CASSLPLSNSPLHF. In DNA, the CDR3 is TGTGCCAGCAGCTTACCTTTGTCTAATTCACCCCTCCACTTT.

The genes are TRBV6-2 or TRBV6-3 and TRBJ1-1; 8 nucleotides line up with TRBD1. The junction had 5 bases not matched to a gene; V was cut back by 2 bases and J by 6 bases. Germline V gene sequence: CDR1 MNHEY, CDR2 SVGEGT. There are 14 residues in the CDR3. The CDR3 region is CASSYVRQGSEAFF. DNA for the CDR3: TGTGCCAGCAGTTACGTGAGACAGGGGTCTGAAGCTTTCTTT.

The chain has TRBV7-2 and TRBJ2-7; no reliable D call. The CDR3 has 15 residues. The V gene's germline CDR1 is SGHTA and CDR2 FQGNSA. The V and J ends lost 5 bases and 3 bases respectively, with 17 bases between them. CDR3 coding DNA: TGTGCCAGCAGCGTTAGCCCTTCTGTTCGCTACGAGCAGTACTTC. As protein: CASSVSPSVRYEQYF.

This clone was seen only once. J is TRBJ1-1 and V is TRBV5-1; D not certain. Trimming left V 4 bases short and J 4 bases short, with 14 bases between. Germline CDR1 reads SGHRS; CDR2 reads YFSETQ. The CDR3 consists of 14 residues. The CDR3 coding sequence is TGCGCCAGCAGCCTGAACATGGGAGGCACTGAAGCTTTCTTT. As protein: CASSLNMGGTEAFF.

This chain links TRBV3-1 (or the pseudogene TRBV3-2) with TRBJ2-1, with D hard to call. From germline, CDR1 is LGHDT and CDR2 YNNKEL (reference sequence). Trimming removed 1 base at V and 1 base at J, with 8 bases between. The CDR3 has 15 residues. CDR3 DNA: TGTGCCAGCAGCCAAGTTCTACGATCCTACAATGAGCAGTTCTTC. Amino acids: CASSQVLRSYNEQFF.

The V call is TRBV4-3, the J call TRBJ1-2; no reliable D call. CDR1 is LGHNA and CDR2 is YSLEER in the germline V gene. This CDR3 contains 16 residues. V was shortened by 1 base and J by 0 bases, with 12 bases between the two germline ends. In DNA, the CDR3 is TGCGCCAGCAGCCAAGGAACGTCCAGTTCTAACTATGGCTACACCTTC. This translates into CASSQGTSSSNYGYTF.

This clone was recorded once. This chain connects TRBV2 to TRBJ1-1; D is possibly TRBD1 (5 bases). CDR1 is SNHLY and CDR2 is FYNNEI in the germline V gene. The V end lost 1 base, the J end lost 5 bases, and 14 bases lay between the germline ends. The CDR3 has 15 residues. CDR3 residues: CASSEEGSRETEAFF. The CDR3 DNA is TGTGCCAGCAGTGAAGAGGGGTCTCGTGAGACTGAAGCTTTCTTT. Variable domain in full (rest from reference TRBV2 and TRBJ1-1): EPEVTQTPSHQVTQMGQEVILRCVPISNHLYFYWYRQILGQKVEFLVSFYNNEISEKSEIFDDQFSVERPDGSNFTLKIRSTKLEDSAMYFCASSEEGSRETEAFFGQGTRLTVV.

CDR3: CASSLDRGNYEQYF. The CDR3 DNA sequence: TGTGCCAGCAGCTTAGACCGGGGGAACTACGAGCAGTACTTC. The chain joins TRBV7-2 to TRBJ2-7, with D possibly being TRBD2 (6 bases). Trimming stripped 1 base from V and 3 bases from J, with 10 bases between. Germline V gene data show CDR1 as SGHTA and CDR2 as FQGNSA. This CDR3 has 14 amino acids.

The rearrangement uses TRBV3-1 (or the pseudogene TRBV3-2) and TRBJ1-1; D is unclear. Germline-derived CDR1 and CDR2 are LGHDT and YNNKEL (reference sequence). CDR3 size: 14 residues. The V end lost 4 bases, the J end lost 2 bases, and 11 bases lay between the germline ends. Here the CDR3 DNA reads TGTGCCAGCAGCCCCGGGTCGGCTAACACTGAAGCTTTCTTT. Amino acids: CASSPGSANTEAFF.

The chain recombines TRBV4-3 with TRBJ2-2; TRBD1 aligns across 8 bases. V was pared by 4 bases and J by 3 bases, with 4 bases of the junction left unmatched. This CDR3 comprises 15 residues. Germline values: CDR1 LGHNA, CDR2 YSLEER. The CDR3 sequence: CASSRMTGDTGELFF. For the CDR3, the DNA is TGCGCCAGCAGCCGAATGACAGGGGACACCGGGGAGCTGTTTTTT.

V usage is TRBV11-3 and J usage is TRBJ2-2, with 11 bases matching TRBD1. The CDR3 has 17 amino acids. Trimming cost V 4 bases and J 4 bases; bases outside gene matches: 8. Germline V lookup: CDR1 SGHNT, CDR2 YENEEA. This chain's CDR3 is CASSSFRDRGITGELFF. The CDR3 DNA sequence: TGTGCCAGCAGCTCCTTCAGGGACAGGGGGATCACCGGGGAGCTGTTTTTT.

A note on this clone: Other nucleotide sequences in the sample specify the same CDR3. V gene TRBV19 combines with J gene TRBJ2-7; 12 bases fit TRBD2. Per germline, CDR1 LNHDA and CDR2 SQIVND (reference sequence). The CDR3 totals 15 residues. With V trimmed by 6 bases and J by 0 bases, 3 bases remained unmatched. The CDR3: CASSMGLAGSYEQYF. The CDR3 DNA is TGTGCCAGTAGCATGGGACTAGCGGGCTCCTACGAGCAGTACTTC.

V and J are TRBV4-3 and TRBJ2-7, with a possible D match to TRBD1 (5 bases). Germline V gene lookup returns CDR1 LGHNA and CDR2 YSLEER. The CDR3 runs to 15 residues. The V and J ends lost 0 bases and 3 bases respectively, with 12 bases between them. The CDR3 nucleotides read TGCGCCAGCAGCCAAGATGCGACAGATTTCTACGAGCAGTACTTC. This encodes CASSQDATDFYEQYF.

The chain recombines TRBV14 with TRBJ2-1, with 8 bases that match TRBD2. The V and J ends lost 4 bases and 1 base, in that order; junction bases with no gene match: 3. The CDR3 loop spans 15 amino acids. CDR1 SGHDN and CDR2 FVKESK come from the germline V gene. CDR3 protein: CASSLSGTSYNEQFF. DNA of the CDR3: TGTGCCAGCAGCCTTAGCGGGACATCCTACAATGAGCAGTTCTTC.